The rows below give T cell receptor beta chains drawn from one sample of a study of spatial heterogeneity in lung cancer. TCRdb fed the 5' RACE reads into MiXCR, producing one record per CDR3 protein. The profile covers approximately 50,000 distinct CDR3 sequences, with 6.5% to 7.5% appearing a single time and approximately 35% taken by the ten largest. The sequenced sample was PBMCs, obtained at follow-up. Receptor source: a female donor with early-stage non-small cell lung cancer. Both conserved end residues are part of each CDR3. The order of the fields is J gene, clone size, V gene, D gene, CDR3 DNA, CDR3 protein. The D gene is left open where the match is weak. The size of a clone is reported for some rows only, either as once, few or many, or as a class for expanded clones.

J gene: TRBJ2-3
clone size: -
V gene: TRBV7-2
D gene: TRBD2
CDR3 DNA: TGTGCCAGCAGCTTGGCGGGGGGGTCTACAGATACGCAGTATTTT
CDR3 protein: CASSLAGGSTDTQYF

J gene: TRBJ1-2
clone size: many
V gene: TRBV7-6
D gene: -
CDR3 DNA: TGTGCCAGCAGCTTAGTGGCAGGGAACTATGGCTACACCTTC
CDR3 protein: CASSLVAGNYGYTF

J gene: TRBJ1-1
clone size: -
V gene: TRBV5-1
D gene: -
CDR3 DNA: TGCGCCAGCAGCTTGGAGGGGCGGGCAGGGACTTTCTTT
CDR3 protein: CASSLEGRAGTFF

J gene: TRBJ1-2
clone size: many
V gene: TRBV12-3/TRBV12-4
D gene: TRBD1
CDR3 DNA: TGTGCCAGCAGTCTTGAATCCGGACAGGGGAAATATGGCTACACCTTC
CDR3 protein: CASSLESGQGKYGYTF

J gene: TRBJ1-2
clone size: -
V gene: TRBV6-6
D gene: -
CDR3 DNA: TGTGCCAGCAGTTACGTCGTCTTCGGCGCGGGCGCTAACTATGGCTACACCTTC
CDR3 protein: CASSYVVFGAGANYGYTF

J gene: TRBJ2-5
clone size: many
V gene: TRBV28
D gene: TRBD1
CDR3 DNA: TGTGCCAGCAGTCAGAGACAGGGTGGGGCAGAGACCCAGTACTTC
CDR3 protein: CASSQRQGGAETQYF

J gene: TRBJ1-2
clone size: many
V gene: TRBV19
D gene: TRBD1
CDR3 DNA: TGTGCCAGTAGTATGGGACAGTTGTATGGCTACACCTTC
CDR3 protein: CASSMGQLYGYTF

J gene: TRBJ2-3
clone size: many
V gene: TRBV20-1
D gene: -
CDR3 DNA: TGCAGTGCTAGCCAGAGAGGGCTCACAGATACGCAGTATTTT
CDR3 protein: CSASQRGLTDTQYF

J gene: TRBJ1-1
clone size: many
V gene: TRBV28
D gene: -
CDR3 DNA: TGTGCCAGCAGTTTTACAGGGCCTACTAACACTGAAGCTTTCTTT
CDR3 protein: CASSFTGPTNTEAFF

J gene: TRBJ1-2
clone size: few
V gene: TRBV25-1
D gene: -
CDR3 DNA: TGTGCCAGCAGTGAATCCGGCAACGGCTATGGCTACACCTTC
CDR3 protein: CASSESGNGYGYTF

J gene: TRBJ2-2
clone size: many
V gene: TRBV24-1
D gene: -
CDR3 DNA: TGTGCCACCAACTCAAACACCGGGGAGCTGTTTTTT
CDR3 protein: CATNSNTGELFF

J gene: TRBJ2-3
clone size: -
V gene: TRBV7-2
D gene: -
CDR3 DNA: TGTGCCAGCAGCTTAGCACGGGAAACGCAGTATTTT
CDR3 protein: CASSLARETQYF

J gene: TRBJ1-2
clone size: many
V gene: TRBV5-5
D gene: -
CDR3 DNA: TGTGCCAGCAGTCTCGGCCAGCCTAACTATGGCTACACCTTC
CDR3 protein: CASSLGQPNYGYTF

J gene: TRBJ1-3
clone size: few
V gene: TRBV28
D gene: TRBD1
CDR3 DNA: TGTGCCAGCAGTTCGCCGGGACAGGGGTCTGGAAACACCATATATTTT
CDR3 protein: CASSSPGQGSGNTIYF

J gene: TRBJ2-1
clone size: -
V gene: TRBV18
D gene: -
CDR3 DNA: TGTGCCAGCTCACCATCCTCGACCCGAGGGGGCTCCTACAATGAGCAGTTCTTC
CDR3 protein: CASSPSSTRGGSYNEQFF

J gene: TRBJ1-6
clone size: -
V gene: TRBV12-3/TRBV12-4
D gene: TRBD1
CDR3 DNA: TGTGCCAGCAGTTTCAGACAGGGAAGTTCACCCCTCCACTTT
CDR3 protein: CASSFRQGSSPLHF

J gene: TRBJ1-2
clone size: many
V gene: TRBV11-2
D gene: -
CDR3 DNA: TGTGCCAGCAGCTCGACAAGATCGGACTATGGCTACACCTTC
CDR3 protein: CASSSTRSDYGYTF

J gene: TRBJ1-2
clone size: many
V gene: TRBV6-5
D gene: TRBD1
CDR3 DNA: TGTGCCAGCACTTCGACAGGGGGCGCGAAGGGCTACACCTTC
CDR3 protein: CASTSTGGAKGYTF

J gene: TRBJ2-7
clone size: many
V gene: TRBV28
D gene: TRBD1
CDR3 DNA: TGTGCCAGCCCTCCAGCCATCGGGACAGGGTTTCTCTACGAGCAGTACTTC
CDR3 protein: CASPPAIGTGFLYEQYF

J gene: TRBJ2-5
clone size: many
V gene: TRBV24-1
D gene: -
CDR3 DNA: TGTGCCACCAGTGATTTAGGATCCCAAGAGACCCAGTACTTC
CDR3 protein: CATSDLGSQETQYF

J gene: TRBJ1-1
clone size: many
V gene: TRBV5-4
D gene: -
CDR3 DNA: TGTGCCACCACAGCTCAAAGGGGCACTGAAGCTTTCTTT
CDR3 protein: CATTAQRGTEAFF

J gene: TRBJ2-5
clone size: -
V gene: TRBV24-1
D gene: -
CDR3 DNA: TGTGCCACCAGTGATACTGGGGGTCAAGAGACCCAGTACTTC
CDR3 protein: CATSDTGGQETQYF

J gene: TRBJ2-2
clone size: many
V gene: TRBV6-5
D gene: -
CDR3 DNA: TGTGCCAGCATGACACTCCCGAACACCGGGGAGCTGTTTTTT
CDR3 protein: CASMTLPNTGELFF

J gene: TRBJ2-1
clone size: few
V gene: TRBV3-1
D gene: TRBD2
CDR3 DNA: TGTGCCAGCAGCCAGCAACTTAGCGGGCCTTACAATGAGCAGTTCTTC
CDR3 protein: CASSQQLSGPYNEQFF

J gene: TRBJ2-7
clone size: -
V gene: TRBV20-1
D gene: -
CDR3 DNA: TGCAGTGCTAGAGAATGGGGGCGGACATCCAGCTACGAGCAGTACTTC
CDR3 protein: CSAREWGRTSSYEQYF

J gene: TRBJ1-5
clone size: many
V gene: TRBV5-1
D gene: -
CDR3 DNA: TGCGCCAGCAGCCCGGACGGTAACAATCAGCCCCAGCATTTT
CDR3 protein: CASSPDGNNQPQHF

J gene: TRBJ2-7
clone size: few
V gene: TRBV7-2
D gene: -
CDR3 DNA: TGTGCCAGCAGCTTAGTAGAGGGAACCTACGAGCAGTACTTC
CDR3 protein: CASSLVEGTYEQYF

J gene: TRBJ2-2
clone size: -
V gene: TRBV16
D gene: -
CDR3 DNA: TGTGCCAGCAGCCAATCGGGGCAGAACACCGGGGAGCTGTTTTTT
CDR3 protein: CASSQSGQNTGELFF

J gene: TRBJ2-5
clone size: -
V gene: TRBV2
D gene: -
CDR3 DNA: TGTGCCAGCAGTGAAAAAGAGACCCAGTACTTC
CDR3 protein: CASSEKETQYF

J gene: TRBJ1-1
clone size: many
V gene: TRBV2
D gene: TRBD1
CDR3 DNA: TGTGCCAGCAGCGATTGGACAGGCCCTCACACTGAAGCTTTCTTT
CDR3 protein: CASSDWTGPHTEAFF

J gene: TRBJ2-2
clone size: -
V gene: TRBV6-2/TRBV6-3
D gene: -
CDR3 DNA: TGTGCCAGTCTTCAGGGTAGGAACACCGGGGAGCTGTTTTTT
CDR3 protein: CASLQGRNTGELFF

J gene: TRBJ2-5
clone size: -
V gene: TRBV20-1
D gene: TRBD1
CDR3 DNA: TGCAGTGCCAGGGGTCGGACAGGGGGCTTTTTAGAGACCCAGTACTTC
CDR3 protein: CSARGRTGGFLETQYF

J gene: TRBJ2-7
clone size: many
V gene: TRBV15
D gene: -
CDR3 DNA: TGTGCCACCAGCGCGCGAGCTATCGACGAGCAGTACTTC
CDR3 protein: CATSARAIDEQYF

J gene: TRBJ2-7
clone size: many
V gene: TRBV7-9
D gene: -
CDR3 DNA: TGTGCCAGCAGCCAGGGACTCCTCGAGCAGTACTTC
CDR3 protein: CASSQGLLEQYF

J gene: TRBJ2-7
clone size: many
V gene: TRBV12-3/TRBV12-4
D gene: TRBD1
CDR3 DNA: TGTGCCAGCAGCCCACCGGGACAGGGGCCCTACGAGCAGTACTTC
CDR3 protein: CASSPPGQGPYEQYF